Below, 9 T cell receptor beta chains from the same sample are listed, as sequenced in a study of blood T cell repertoires in COVID-19. This table comes from immunoSEQ multiplex PCR, and its TCRdb copy is limited to in-frame clones, with some not included. Of around 56,000 clones in the sample, 60% to 85% were seen once. Sequenced sample: peripheral blood. Every receptor here comes from a man aged 55-75 years with acute or convalescent COVID-19.

The chain has TRBV7-2 and TRBJ1-2; 7 nucleotides match TRBD1. The junction had 9 bases not matched to a gene; V was cut back by 5 bases and J by 3 bases. Germline CDR1 reads SGHTA; CDR2 reads FQGNSA. The CDR3 runs to 15 residues. CDR3 sequence reads: CASSIRTGGDYGYTF. Written as DNA, the CDR3 is TGTGCCAGCAGCATACGGACAGGAGGGGACTATGGCTACACCTTC.

The V gene is TRBV27, the J gene TRBJ1-1, with TRBD1 matching 8 bases. CDR1 is MNHEY and CDR2 is SMNVEV in the germline V gene (reference sequence). The ends lost 4 bases at V and 4 bases at J; junction bases unmatched: 5. CDR3 length equals 14 residues. CDR3 residues: CASSSGGEVTEAFF. The CDR3 nucleotides read TGTGCCAGCAGTTCAGGGGGCGAGGTCACTGAAGCTTTCTTT.

The genes are TRBV7-2 and TRBJ2-5; TRBD2 aligns across 10 bases. This CDR3 is built from 14 residues. The J segment lost 9 bases and the V segment lost 2 bases, leaving 6 bases of the junction unmatched. CDR1 is SGHTA and CDR2 is FQGNSA in the germline V gene. CDR3 protein: CASSLPSGGVSQYF. As DNA, the CDR3 is TGTGCCAGCAGCTTACCCAGCGGGGGGGTGTCCCAGTACTTC. Together with reference TRBV7-2 and TRBJ2-5, the CDR3 gives the full variable domain: GAGVSQSPSNKVTEKGKDVELRCDPISGHTALYWYRQSLGQGLEFLIYFQGNSAPDKSGLPSDRFSAERTGGSVSTLTIQRTQQEDSAVYLCASSLPSGGVSQYFGPGTRLLVL.

The chain couples TRBV5-1 to TRBJ2-3; 8 bases align to TRBD1. In germline, CDR1 is SGHRS, CDR2 YFSETQ. The V and J ends lost 4 bases and 1 base, in that order; junction bases with no gene match: 5. The CDR3 spans 15 residues. The chain's CDR3 is CASSPPGQGTDTQYF. CDR3 bases: TGCGCCAGCAGCCCTCCGGGACAGGGCACAGATACGCAGTATTTT.

The rearrangement joins TRBV29-1 to TRBJ1-1; TRBD1 matches 7 bases. The length of the CDR3 is 14 residues. The V segment lost 6 bases and the J segment 6 bases; nucleotides outside the gene matches: 13. Germline-derived CDR1 and CDR2 are SQVTM and ANQGSEA. The CDR3 sequence is CSVLLKQGKAEAFF. In nucleotides, the CDR3 is TGCAGCGTGCTACTGAAACAGGGGAAGGCTGAAGCTTTCTTT.

This chain joins TRBV5-1 and TRBJ1-2, with 10 nucleotides matching TRBD1. Germline values: CDR1 SGHRS, CDR2 YFSETQ. This CDR3 has 15 residues. Trimming at V came to 0 bases and at J to 7 bases, leaving 6 bases not matched to a gene. CDR3 residues: CASSLAGQGKSGYTF. Here the CDR3 DNA reads TGCGCCAGCAGCTTGGCGGGACAGGGGAAGAGTGGCTACACCTTC.

This chain links TRBV2 with TRBJ2-3; TRBD1 matches 8 bases. The germline V gene encodes CDR1 SNHLY and CDR2 FYNNEI. The CDR3 length is 15 residues. The trim removed 7 bases at V and 5 bases at J, leaving 11 bases unmatched. In DNA form, the CDR3 reads TGTGCCAGCACGATACCGGACAGGGTAATAGATACGCAGTATTTT. Its translation is CASTIPDRVIDTQYF.

This chain joins TRBV6-5 and TRBJ1-1; D perhaps matches TRBD1 (5 bases). CDR1 and CDR2 (germline): MNHEY, SVGAGI. V was cut by 5 bases and J by 3 bases, with 13 bases left in between. This CDR3 has 14 amino acids. CDR3 region: CASSHRPGDTEAFF. The CDR3 DNA follows: TGTGCCAGCAGTCACAGGCCGGGGGACACTGAAGCTTTCTTT.

The V and J genes are TRBV5-1 and TRBJ1-6; D is undetermined. Trimming left V 0 bases short and J 0 bases short, with 4 bases between. CDR3 length: 15 residues. CDR1 and CDR2 from the germline V gene are SGHRS and YFSETQ. CDR3 coding DNA: TGCGCCAGCAGCTTGGACAGCTCCTATAATTCACCCCTCCACTTT. It codes for CASSLDSSYNSPLHF.